A selection of T cell receptor beta chains follows, all from one sample in a study of cytomegalovirus exposure and HLA in healthy donors. Using immunoSEQ multiplex PCR, the repertoire was profiled, and TCRdb retains in-frame clones only, with some absent. The profile shows about 130,000 clones, roughly 88% of them singletons. Sequencing was performed on PBMCs. The source is a woman under 30 in good health and CMV-seropositive. The CDR3 runs from the conserved cysteine through the conserved F or W. A D gene is named only where the DNA matches it firmly. Clone size appears in some rows only: once, few, many, or a class for an expanded clone.

d_call: TRBD1; clone_size: .; j_call: TRBJ2-5; v_call: TRBV2; cdr3_nt: TGTGCCAGTGCCGGGACAGCCCAAGAGACCCAGTACTTC; cdr3_aa: CASAGTAQETQYF
d_call: .; clone_size: .; j_call: TRBJ2-7; v_call: TRBV13; cdr3_nt: TGTGCCAGCAGCGCCCGGGGGTCAGCCTACGAGCAGTACTTC; cdr3_aa: CASSARGSAYEQYF
d_call: .; clone_size: .; j_call: TRBJ2-1; v_call: TRBV7-3; cdr3_nt: TGTGCCAGCAGCTTAAAGGGCGGGGTTTACAATGAGCAGTTCTTC; cdr3_aa: CASSLKGGVYNEQFF
d_call: TRBD1; clone_size: once; j_call: TRBJ2-1; v_call: TRBV9; cdr3_nt: TGTGCCAGCAGCCAACGGACAGGGGGCTACAATGAGCAGTTCTTC; cdr3_aa: CASSQRTGGYNEQFF
d_call: .; clone_size: once; j_call: TRBJ2-7; v_call: TRBV10-1; cdr3_nt: TGCGCCAGCAGTGGGGGGACTTATACCTACGAGCAGTACTTC; cdr3_aa: CASSGGTYTYEQYF
d_call: .; clone_size: .; j_call: TRBJ2-1; v_call: TRBV25-1; cdr3_nt: TGTGCCAGCAGTGATGCGGGGCCCTACAATGAGCAGTTCTTC; cdr3_aa: CASSDAGPYNEQFF
d_call: .; clone_size: .; j_call: TRBJ2-7; v_call: TRBV2; cdr3_nt: TGTGCCAGCAGCCCCACAGGGTCTGTCGAGCAGTACTTC; cdr3_aa: CASSPTGSVEQYF
d_call: TRBD1; clone_size: .; j_call: TRBJ2-4; v_call: TRBV9; cdr3_nt: TGTGCCAGCAGCCCTTCGACAGGGGTCAAAAACATTCAGTACTTC; cdr3_aa: CASSPSTGVKNIQYF
d_call: .; clone_size: .; j_call: TRBJ2-1; v_call: TRBV21-1; cdr3_nt: TGTGCCAGCAGCCCTCGTGGCGGGAATAAGCGCTACAATGAGCAGTTCTTC; cdr3_aa: CASSPRGGNKRYNEQFF
d_call: TRBD1; clone_size: once; j_call: TRBJ2-7; v_call: TRBV25-1; cdr3_nt: TGTGCCAACAGTGAAAAAACCGGGACAGGGATGGGCGAGCAGTACTTC; cdr3_aa: CANSEKTGTGMGEQYF
d_call: .; clone_size: .; j_call: TRBJ1-1; v_call: TRBV7-9; cdr3_nt: TGTGCCAGCAGCTTAGAAGGACAGAACACTGAAGCTTTCTTT; cdr3_aa: CASSLEGQNTEAFF
d_call: .; clone_size: .; j_call: TRBJ1-2; v_call: TRBV20-1; cdr3_nt: TGCAGTGCTAGAGCGACTAGTGGCTACACCTTC; cdr3_aa: CSARATSGYTF
d_call: .; clone_size: .; j_call: TRBJ2-7; v_call: TRBV2; cdr3_nt: TGTGCCAGCATTCCCACCGCAGGCTTTTACGAGCAGTACTTC; cdr3_aa: CASIPTAGFYEQYF
d_call: TRBD1; clone_size: once; j_call: TRBJ2-3; v_call: TRBV25-1; cdr3_nt: TGTGCCAGCAGCGACAGGGGTTCGCAGTATTTT; cdr3_aa: CASSDRGSQYF
d_call: .; clone_size: once; j_call: TRBJ1-4; v_call: TRBV2; cdr3_nt: TGTGCCAGCAGTGACGAACAGGAAGGGGAAAAACTGTTTTTT; cdr3_aa: CASSDEQEGEKLFF
d_call: .; clone_size: .; j_call: TRBJ1-2; v_call: TRBV6-1; cdr3_nt: TGTGCCAGCAGGGCTATATCGGACAGTAGGGGCTACACCTTC; cdr3_aa: CASRAISDSRGYTF
d_call: TRBD1; clone_size: .; j_call: TRBJ1-2; v_call: TRBV4-1; cdr3_nt: TGCGCCAGCAGCCAACAGAGGGACAGGGGTTTAGGCTACACCTTC; cdr3_aa: CASSQQRDRGLGYTF
d_call: TRBD2; clone_size: .; j_call: TRBJ2-5; v_call: TRBV7-9; cdr3_nt: TGTGCCAGCAGCTACCCCCGGCTAGCGGGGAAAGAGACCCAGTACTTC; cdr3_aa: CASSYPRLAGKETQYF
d_call: .; clone_size: .; j_call: TRBJ2-3; v_call: TRBV6-1; cdr3_nt: TGTGCCAGCAGTGTTCCTAGGACTTTCGATACGCAGTATTTT; cdr3_aa: CASSVPRTFDTQYF
d_call: .; clone_size: .; j_call: TRBJ2-6; v_call: TRBV25-1; cdr3_nt: TGTGCCAGCAGTCTCGGCAGGGACTCATCCGGGGCCAACGTCCTGACTTTC; cdr3_aa: CASSLGRDSSGANVLTF
d_call: .; clone_size: .; j_call: TRBJ1-4; v_call: TRBV4-1; cdr3_nt: TGCGCCAGCCGGGAGACATTTGCAACTAATGAAAAACTGTTTTTT; cdr3_aa: CASRETFATNEKLFF
d_call: .; clone_size: .; j_call: TRBJ1-1; v_call: TRBV4-1; cdr3_nt: TGCGCCAGCAGCCAAGATCGCGAGACAGCGAACACTGAAGCTTTCTTT; cdr3_aa: CASSQDRETANTEAFF
d_call: TRBD2; clone_size: .; j_call: TRBJ2-1; v_call: TRBV10-3; cdr3_nt: TGTGCCATCAGTGAGAGTAAAGGGAGGGGTGAGCAGTTCTTC; cdr3_aa: CAISESKGRGEQFF
d_call: TRBD1; clone_size: .; j_call: TRBJ2-5; v_call: TRBV5-4; cdr3_nt: TGTGCCAGCAGCTTCGACAGGGAAGAGACCCAGTACTTC; cdr3_aa: CASSFDREETQYF
d_call: .; clone_size: .; j_call: TRBJ1-5; v_call: TRBV10-3; cdr3_nt: TGTGCCATCAGTGAGTCGAGGGTTCAGCCCCAGCATTTT; cdr3_aa: CAISESRVQPQHF
d_call: .; clone_size: .; j_call: TRBJ2-1; v_call: TRBV2; cdr3_nt: TGTGCCAGCAGAGAGGGTTACACTTCCTACAATGAGCAGTTCTTC; cdr3_aa: CASREGYTSYNEQFF
d_call: .; clone_size: .; j_call: TRBJ1-1; v_call: TRBV18; cdr3_nt: TGTGCCAGCTCACAGGGGCGTAGGACTGAAGCTTTCTTT; cdr3_aa: CASSQGRRTEAFF
d_call: TRBD2; clone_size: once; j_call: TRBJ2-7; v_call: TRBV11-2; cdr3_nt: TGTGCCAGCAGCTTGAGAGCTACTAGCGGGGGGCTCTACGAGCAGTACTTC; cdr3_aa: CASSLRATSGGLYEQYF
d_call: .; clone_size: .; j_call: TRBJ1-2; v_call: TRBV19; cdr3_nt: TGTGCCAGTAGTAACCGGGACAACGGGAGGGGCTACACCTTC; cdr3_aa: CASSNRDNGRGYTF
d_call: TRBD2; clone_size: .; j_call: TRBJ2-2; v_call: TRBV9; cdr3_nt: TGTGCCAGCAGCGTACGGACTAGCGGGGGGGCCTTGGGCGGGGAGCTGTTTTTT; cdr3_aa: CASSVRTSGGALGGELFF